The 30 T cell receptor beta chains below were found in one sample sequenced in a study of cytomegalovirus exposure and HLA in healthy donors listed by TCRdb under 2017. The method behind the library was the immunoSEQ multiplex PCR assay. Not all clones reach the TCRdb copy of this immuneACCESS table, which keeps in-frame sequences only. Checked studies attribute under half of the gap to unresolved V genes and leave the rest unexplained. For this sample there are about 98,000 clones; less than 95% appear just once. The ten largest clones capture 0.7% to 0.9% of the sample. Sequenced sample: PBMCs. The receptors stem from a young woman in good health and CMV-seronegative.

The chain joins TRBV6-6 to TRBJ2-7; a weak D match, TRBD2 (6 bases). The CDR3 is 16 amino acids. V dropped 2 bases and J dropped 2 bases, with 16 bases sitting between them. Germline V gene sequence: CDR1 MNHNY, CDR2 SVGAGI (reference sequence). The CDR3 bases are TGTGCCAGCAGTTACGGGGTTAGCGGATTGACCTACGAGCAGTACTTC. This encodes CASSYGVSGLTYEQYF.

The rearrangement uses TRBV11-3 and TRBJ2-3; the match to TRBD2 covers 12 bases. The ends lost 2 bases at V and 2 bases at J; junction bases unmatched: 5. The CDR3 runs to 17 residues. The germline gives CDR1 SGHNT, CDR2 YENEEA. This CDR3 reads CASSLRTSGGITDTQYF. The CDR3 bases are TGTGCCAGCAGCTTAAGAACTAGCGGGGGGATCACAGATACGCAGTATTTT.

This chain joins TRBV5-1 and TRBJ2-1; 8 bases agree with TRBD2. CDR1 is SGHRS, CDR2 YFSETQ, per germline. V lost 5 bases to trimming and J lost 8 bases; unmatched junction nucleotides: 6. The CDR3 consists of 13 residues. CDR3 coding DNA: TGCGCCAGCAGGACTAGCGCTTTAGATGAGCAGTTCTTC. Amino acids: CASRTSALDEQFF.

The V and J genes are TRBV27 and TRBJ1-6; the D is unclear. From germline, CDR1 is MNHEY and CDR2 SMNVEV (reference sequence). The CDR3 length is 15 residues. With 4 bases removed from V and 0 bases from J, the gap between germline ends came to 7 bases. CDR3 bases: TGTGCCAGCAGTTCGGAGAGCTCCTATAATTCACCCCTCCACTTT. Protein: CASSSESSYNSPLHF.

V and J are TRBV6-1 and TRBJ2-5, with 8 bases matching TRBD2. J gave up 1 base and V 4 bases, and 11 bases lay outside the gene matches. The V gene's germline CDR1 is MNHNS and CDR2 SASEGT. This CDR3 has 17 residues. The CDR3 protein is CASSGVESSGVQETQYF. In DNA form, the CDR3 reads TGTGCCAGCAGTGGAGTCGAGAGTAGCGGGGTCCAAGAGACCCAGTACTTC.

The CDR3 protein is CASSSGQSPNYGYTF. The CDR3 nucleotides read TGTGCCAGCAGTTCCGGACAGTCCCCTAACTATGGCTACACCTTC. The chain carries TRBV6-5 and TRBJ1-2, with TRBD1 as a possible D gene (6 bases). Germline V gives CDR1 MNHEY, CDR2 SVGAGI. The V end was cut by 4 bases, the J end by 0 bases, with 12 bases between. The CDR3 runs to 15 residues.

The J gene is TRBJ1-1, the V gene TRBV7-2, with D perhaps TRBD1 (5 bases). Trimming pared 5 bases from V and 9 bases from J, leaving 31 bases between. The germline CDR1 and CDR2 sequences are SGHTA and FQGNSA. The CDR3 has 18 amino acids. DNA of the CDR3: TGTGCCAGCAGCACCGGGGGGGTACCGGACGCTCGCGAAAGTCAAGCTTTCTTT. Protein sequence: CASSTGGVPDARESQAFF.

This chain uses TRBV6-6 with TRBJ2-7; 7 bases map to TRBD1. CDR1 is MNHNY, CDR2 SVGAGI, per germline (reference sequence). The CDR3 spans 14 residues. After removal of 7 bases from V and 2 bases from J, the junction contained 8 bases not matched to a gene. The CDR3 region has the DNA TGTGCCAGCACCGACGGGACAGCCACCTACGAGCAGTACTTC. Its protein is CASTDGTATYEQYF.

CDR3 bases: TGCGCCAGCAGCCCCCGCGGGGGCGGGATTTCCTACGAGCAGTACTTC. Its translation: CASSPRGGGISYEQYF. This chain connects TRBV5-1 to TRBJ2-7, with a possible D match to TRBD2 (7 bases). This CDR3 has 16 amino acids. Germline CDR1 is SGHRS and CDR2 is YFSETQ. With 4 bases removed from V and 1 base from J, the gap between germline ends came to 18 bases.

This chain connects TRBV9 to TRBJ1-2, with D tentatively TRBD1 (6 bases). Germline lookup yields CDR1 SGDLS and CDR2 YYNGEE. The CDR3 sequence is 16 residues long. Trimming took off 3 bases at V and 5 bases at J, with 20 bases between the two ends. The CDR3 loop is CASSALGGDAPYGYTF. The CDR3 coding sequence is TGTGCCAGCAGCGCCTTAGGGGGGGATGCACCTTATGGCTACACCTTC.

This chain links TRBV29-1 with TRBJ2-5; TRBD2 matches at 8 bases. V trimming: 6 bases; J trimming: 0 bases; junction bases outside the gene matches: 12. The CDR3 is 16 residues long. Germline V gene data show CDR1 as SQVTM and CDR2 as ANQGSEA. The CDR3 nucleotides are TGCAGCGTACTTGGGGGGCCTAGCGGGTACCAAGAGACCCAGTACTTC. It translates to CSVLGGPSGYQETQYF.

The chain combines TRBV18 with TRBJ1-1, with no clear D. Germline assignment: CDR1 KGHSH and CDR2 LQKENI. The CDR3 sequence is 13 residues long. V lost 1 base to trimming and J lost 5 bases, with 8 bases between them. The CDR3 spells CASSPRRETEAFF. CDR3 DNA sequence: TGTGCCAGCTCACCACGCCGAGAGACTGAAGCTTTCTTT.

The chain combines TRBV5-1 with TRBJ1-4; D is unresolved. The CDR3 contains 15 residues. The V end lost 5 bases, the J end lost 4 bases, and 15 bases lay between the germline ends. In germline, CDR1 is SGHRS, CDR2 YFSETQ. In DNA, the CDR3 is TGCGCCAGCAGTTCCGTCGGGAAGCTTAATGAAAAACTGTTTTTT. Residues: CASSSVGKLNEKLFF.

The chain uses TRBV19 and TRBJ1-4; 8 bases map to TRBD1. The V and J ends lost 9 bases and 10 bases, in that order; junction bases with no gene match: 13. The CDR3 has 14 residues. The germline V gene has CDR1 LNHDA and CDR2 SQIVND (reference sequence). CDR3 protein: CASRQGADPGKLFF. For the CDR3, the DNA is TGTGCCAGCCGCCAGGGGGCGGATCCTGGAAAACTGTTTTTT.

The sample holds one count of this clone. The rearrangement links TRBV11-2 to TRBJ2-7, with D uncertain. Germline V gene sequence: CDR1 SGHAT, CDR2 FQNNGV. This CDR3 has 14 residues. Trimming took 2 bases from V and 0 from J, leaving 8 bases between them. The CDR3 region is CASSLFRSSYEQYF. CDR3 sequence (DNA): TGTGCCAGCAGCTTATTCCGGAGCTCCTACGAGCAGTACTTC.

The rearrangement uses TRBV5-1 and TRBJ1-5; a weak D match, TRBD1 (6 bases). Germline values: CDR1 SGHRS, CDR2 YFSETQ. Trimming took 0 bases from V and 6 from J, leaving 13 bases between them. CDR3 size: 15 residues. The CDR3 here is CASSLVQGTRQPQHF. CDR3 nucleotide sequence: TGCGCCAGCAGCTTGGTACAGGGAACGCGTCAGCCCCAGCATTTT.

This chain links TRBV7-9 with TRBJ1-2; D gene unclear. The CDR3 is 14 amino acids. CDR1 and CDR2 (germline): SEHNR, FQNEAQ (reference sequence). Between the trimmed V and J ends, which lost 0 bases and 1 base, there was a span of 6 bases. CDR3 sequence: CASSLASRNYGYTF. As DNA, the CDR3 is TGTGCCAGCAGCTTAGCATCCCGTAACTATGGCTACACCTTC.

This clone was detected a few times. The chain uses TRBV29-1 and TRBJ1-2; D gene uncertain. CDR1 is SQVTM, CDR2 ANQGSEA, per germline. V dropped 8 bases and J dropped 2 bases, with 12 bases sitting between them. This CDR3 is built from 12 residues. The CDR3 sequence is CSSPVGNYGYTF. CDR3 bases: TGCAGCTCCCCAGTGGGCAACTATGGCTACACCTTC.

CDR3 DNA: TGTGCCAGTAGTATATTTTCGGGACAGGGCACCTCTGGAAACACCATATATTTT. This gives the protein CASSIFSGQGTSGNTIYF. The chain links TRBV19 to TRBJ1-3; 9 nucleotides agree with TRBD1. CDR3 size: 18 residues. The germline V gene has CDR1 LNHDA and CDR2 SQIVND (reference sequence). Trimming at V came to 2 bases and at J to 0 bases, leaving 8 bases not matched to a gene. Variable domain in full (rest from reference TRBV19 and TRBJ1-3): DGGITQSPKYLFRKEGQNVTLSCEQNLNHDAMYWYRQDPGQGLRLIYYSQIVNDFQKGDIAEGYSVSREKKESFPLTVTSAQKNPTAFYLCASSIFSGQGTSGNTIYFGEGSWLTVV.

The V and J genes are TRBV7-3 and TRBJ1-2, with 12 bases aligning to TRBD1. CDR3 length equals 15 residues. V shed 2 bases, J shed 6 bases, and the junction held 4 bases outside the gene matches. In germline, CDR1 is SGHTA, CDR2 FQGTGA. CDR3 bases: TGTGCCAGCAGCTTATCGGGACAGGGGGCCGATGGCTACACCTTC. Translated, it gives CASSLSGQGADGYTF.

The chain recombines TRBV5-6 with TRBJ2-1; D is possibly TRBD2 (6 bases). CDR1 and CDR2 from the germline V gene are SGHDT and YYEEEE. V dropped 0 bases and J dropped 7 bases, with 14 bases sitting between them. CDR3 length: 15 residues. DNA of the CDR3: TGTGCCAGCAGCTTGGTATCAGTTGGGGGGAATGAGCAGTTCTTC. As protein: CASSLVSVGGNEQFF.

V usage is TRBV5-1 and J usage is TRBJ2-3, with D perhaps TRBD2 (6 bases). Per the germline V gene, CDR1 is SGHRS and CDR2 is YFSETQ. The CDR3 extends over 14 amino acids. The V end was cut by 4 bases, the J end by 6 bases, with 15 bases between. The CDR3 protein is CASSLRGIRDTQYF. In DNA form, the CDR3 reads TGCGCCAGCAGCCTGCGGGGTATAAGGGATACGCAGTATTTT.

This chain uses TRBV7-6 with TRBJ1-3; a weak D match, TRBD1 (6 bases). Trimming shortened V by 1 base and J by 0 bases, and 13 bases separated the two germline ends. From germline, CDR1 is SGHVS and CDR2 FNYEAQ. The CDR3 has 17 amino acids. CDR3 protein: CASSLVQGTNSGNTIYF. CDR3 nucleotide sequence: TGTGCCAGCAGCTTAGTTCAGGGGACTAACTCTGGAAACACCATATATTTT.

This clone was seen repeatedly, ten times or more. The genes are TRBV5-4 and TRBJ2-2, with TRBD2 matching over 8 bases. This CDR3 spans 15 amino acids. V lost 5 bases and J lost 7; bases outside the gene matches: 10. CDR1 is SGHNT, CDR2 YYREEE, per germline (reference sequence). CDR3 region: CASSFGRGRNGELFF. In DNA, the CDR3 is TGTGCCAGCAGTTTCGGGAGGGGGAGGAACGGGGAGCTGTTTTTT.

The rearrangement joins TRBV5-1 to TRBJ1-1; D ambiguous. V lost 4 bases, J lost 3 bases, and 19 bases lay in between. Germline V gene lookup returns CDR1 SGHRS and CDR2 YFSETQ. The CDR3 totals 16 residues. The DNA for the CDR3 is TGCGCCAGCAGCCCCACCGTGTTGGCCCAGGACACTGAAGCTTTCTTT. Translation: CASSPTVLAQDTEAFF.

V usage is TRBV7-2 and J usage is TRBJ1-1, with D tentatively TRBD1 (6 bases). V lost 4 bases, J lost 5 bases, and 17 bases lay in between. The CDR3 extends over 15 amino acids. Germline values: CDR1 SGHTA, CDR2 FQGNSA. The CDR3 loop reads CASSSLQGRGTEAFF. The CDR3 bases are TGTGCCAGCAGCTCCCTACAGGGTAGGGGGACTGAAGCTTTCTTT.

The chain has TRBV19 and TRBJ1-1; maybe TRBD1 (6 bases). Germline CDR1 is LNHDA and CDR2 is SQIVND (reference sequence). CDR3 size: 15 residues. The V end lost 6 bases, the J end lost 7 bases, and 21 bases lay between the germline ends. The CDR3 loop reads CASSSLGGGAGEAFF. CDR3 DNA: TGTGCCAGTAGCTCCCTGGGCGGGGGCGCAGGTGAAGCTTTCTTT.

The chain employs TRBV4-1 and TRBJ1-6; tentatively, D is TRBD1 (6 bases). V was clipped by 3 bases and J by 10 bases, with 19 bases between them. This CDR3 region has 16 residues. Germline CDR1 is MGHRA and CDR2 is YSYEKL. In DNA form, the CDR3 reads TGCGCCAGCAGCCAGCGTGCAGGGGCTGGTGGATCACCCCTCCACTTT. This encodes CASSQRAGAGGSPLHF.

V and J are TRBV10-3 and TRBJ1-2; 7 bases line up with TRBD1. With V trimmed by 10 bases and J by 8 bases, 13 bases remained unmatched. The CDR3 runs 13 residues. Germline V gene sequence: CDR1 ENHRY, CDR2 SYGVKD. The CDR3 sequence: CANRERTGVGYTF. CDR3 coding DNA: TGTGCCAACCGGGAGCGGACAGGCGTAGGCTACACCTTC.

A remark on this clone: Compared with germline, one end of the junction differs, possibly owing to a read error. V and J are TRBV15 and TRBJ2-7; tentative D call: TRBD1 (6 bases). The CDR3 runs 11 residues. Germline assignment: CDR1 LNHNV and CDR2 YYDKDF (reference sequence). The DNA of the CDR3 is TGTGCCTCCAGAGGGGGCTACGAGCAGTACTTC. This sequence encodes CASRGGYEQYF.